This T cell receptor beta chain was sequenced in a study of preoperative IRX-2 immunotherapy in early breast cancer. The protocol was immunoSEQ multiplex PCR, while the TCRdb copy is restricted to in-frame clones and leaves out a portion. The sample lists roughly 27,000 clones, over 75% occurring once. CDR1 SGHNT and CDR2 YENEEA come from the germline V gene. V lost 5 bases and J 3 bases, leaving 11 bases between the germline ends. This CDR3 is 14 amino acids long. This clone ranks as medium-sized (0.01 to 0.1%). Specified treatment: preoperative locoregional IRX-2 cytokine immunotherapy. Patients received preoperative, locoregional IRX-2 cytokine immunotherapy in a phase Ib study.

The receptor's source is a human donor with breast cancer. Sample collection was performed from a patient treated with IRX-2 immunotherapy. The chain uses TRBV11-3 and TRBJ1-5; no reliable D call. In nucleotides, the CDR3 is TGTGCCAGCAGCCGTGGGTTTAACAATCAGCCCCAGCATTTT. It specifies CASSRGFNNQPQHF.